This T cell receptor beta chain appears in the sequencing data of a study of cytomegalovirus exposure and HLA in healthy donors. General study results and limits: Segments of the TCR beta V type were, in most cases, productive about 87% or about 30% of the time in an earlier analysis.

This CDR3 spans 13 amino acids. CDR1 is WSHSY, CDR2 SAAADI, per germline. Trimming shortened V by 7 bases and J by 1 base, and 11 bases separated the two germline ends. For this clone: As yet, its antigen is unknown.

The PCR contained 60 Vbeta and 13 Jbeta primers. In the original processing: Around 9.9 million shared chains were among the about 80 million unique TCR beta chains that a later analysis counted. The data were produced by immunoSEQ multiplex PCR, yet TCRdb's version contains in-frame clones alone and is incomplete. D and trimming come from the DNA, and the V and J calls and clone size come from that table. The repertoire holds roughly 140,000 clones, with about 85% as singletons. This chain links TRBV10-2 with TRBJ2-7; D might be TRBD2 (5 bases). The sequenced sample was PBMCs. The source of this sequence is a boy younger than 10 in good health and CMV-seronegative. In nucleotides, the CDR3 is TGCGCCAGCACTGAAAGGACTTCCTACGAGCAGTACTTC. It encodes CASTERTSYEQYF.